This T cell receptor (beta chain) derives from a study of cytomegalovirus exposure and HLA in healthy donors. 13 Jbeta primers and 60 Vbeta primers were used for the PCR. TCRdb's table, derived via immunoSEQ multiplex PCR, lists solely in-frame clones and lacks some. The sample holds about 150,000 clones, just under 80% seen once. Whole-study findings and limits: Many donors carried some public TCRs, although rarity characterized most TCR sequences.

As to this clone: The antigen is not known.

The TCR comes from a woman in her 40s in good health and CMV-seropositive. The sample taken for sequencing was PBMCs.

The CDR3 loop reads CASSHYRGRTNQPQHF. CDR3 coding DNA: TGTGCCAGCAGTCACTACAGGGGGAGGACCAATCAGCCCCAGCATTTT. This rearrangement joins TRBV28 to TRBJ1-5; 8 nucleotides agree with TRBD1. The length of the CDR3 is 16 residues. Per germline, CDR1 MDHEN and CDR2 SYDVKM. V shed 5 bases and J 3 bases; nucleotides not matched to a gene: 9.